The 16 T cell receptor beta chains reported below all come from one sample, sequenced in a study of shared clonotypes between healthy human individuals. Naivety among CD8 cells was defined by CD45RO negativity and positive CCR7 selection, thereby excluding terminally differentiated effector memory CD45RA+ cells. TCRdb's copy holds only in-frame clones and misses some; the assay was immunoSEQ multiplex PCR. The sample contains around 2,000,000 clones, approximately 95% of which appear only once. The sequenced sample was naive CD8+ T cells sorted from blood. The receptors shown here come from a man aged 18-30 years in good health.

The table lists this clone with a count of one. V usage is TRBV19 and J usage is TRBJ2-7, with D possibly TRBD2 on 6 matching bases. CDR3 length: 15 residues. Germline loops: CDR1 LNHDA, CDR2 SQIVND (reference sequence). V was pared by 2 bases and J by 2 bases, with 13 bases between. The CDR3 protein is CASSISPGLAYEQYF. CDR3 nucleotides: TGTGCCAGTAGTATATCTCCGGGACTCGCCTACGAGCAGTACTTC.

The genes are TRBV7-9 and TRBJ1-3; D remains ambiguous. Trimming shortened V by 5 bases and J by 0 bases, and 8 bases separated the two germline ends. From germline, CDR1 is SEHNR and CDR2 FQNEAQ (reference sequence). This CDR3 region has 14 residues. In DNA form, the CDR3 reads TGTGCCAGCAGCCCGGATTTCTCTGGAAACACCATATATTTT. The encoded protein is CASSPDFSGNTIYF.

The chain is built from TRBV5-4 and TRBJ1-1, with D hard to call. Germline V CDR1 and CDR2: SGHNT, YYREEE (reference sequence). The CDR3 has 13 amino acids. V was trimmed by 2 bases and J by 5 bases, leaving 10 bases between them. The CDR3 coding sequence is TGTGCCAGCAGCTTCATGGGAACTACTGAAGCTTTCTTT. Translation gives CASSFMGTTEAFF.

In this sample, this clone turned up once. The gene calls are TRBV4-1 and TRBJ2-2, with TRBD1 matching over 11 bases. Germline CDR1 is MGHRA and CDR2 is YSYEKL. The junction had 2 bases not matched to a gene; V was cut back by 4 bases and J by 4 bases. The CDR3 is 15 amino acids. CDR3 DNA: TGCGCCAGCAGCCTCGGGACAGGGGGCACCGGGGAGCTGTTTTTT. Translation gives CASSLGTGGTGELFF.

V usage is TRBV5-1 and J usage is TRBJ2-7; TRBD1 matches 8 bases. The CDR3 totals 16 residues. With V trimmed by 3 bases and J by 1 base, 9 bases remained unmatched. In germline, CDR1 is SGHRS, CDR2 YFSETQ. The CDR3 DNA is TGCGCCAGCAGCTCCACAGGGGGGATCGGTTCCTACGAGCAGTACTTC. It is translated as CASSSTGGIGSYEQYF.

Of note for this clone: Other DNA sequences from this sample encode an identical CDR3 as well. The gene calls are TRBV25-1 and TRBJ2-7, with D possibly TRBD1 on 5 matching bases. CDR3 length equals 13 residues. The V gene lost 3 bases and the J gene lost 1 base, with 7 bases spanning the gap. Germline V gene lookup returns CDR1 MGHDK and CDR2 SYGVNS. The DNA for the CDR3 is TGTGCCAGCAGTGACGACAGTTCCTACGAGCAGTACTTC. Translating it yields CASSDDSSYEQYF.

About this clone: Other nucleotide sequences from this sample produce the same CDR3. The rearrangement joins TRBV5-4 to TRBJ2-1; TRBD2 matches at 10 bases. Germline CDR1 and CDR2: SGHNT and YYREEE (reference sequence). The J segment lost 3 bases and the V segment lost 0 bases, leaving 0 bases of the junction unmatched. CDR3 length: 15 residues. The DNA of the CDR3 is TGTGCCAGCAGCTTGGTAGCGGGAGGCTACAATGAGCAGTTCTTC. This gives the protein CASSLVAGGYNEQFF.

A note on this clone: Distinct nucleotide sequences in the sample also encode this CDR3. The chain recombines TRBV11-3 with TRBJ2-7; D not resolved. V lost 1 base and J lost 4, with 8 bases in between. The CDR3 is made up of 13 amino acids. Germline lookup yields CDR1 SGHNT and CDR2 YENEEA. CDR3 DNA: TGTGCCAGCAGCTTAGGTCACTCATACGAGCAGTACTTC. Its protein product is CASSLGHSYEQYF.

In its sample, this clone was seen once. The chain combines TRBV10-1 with TRBJ2-7, with 12 positions matching TRBD1. Germline V gene lookup returns CDR1 WNHNN and CDR2 SYGVQD (reference sequence). V shed 6 bases and J 5 bases; nucleotides not matched to a gene: 5. The CDR3 covers 14 residues. CDR3 DNA sequence: TGCGCCAGCAGACCCGGGACAGGGGGCCACGAGCAGTACTTC. This sequence encodes CASRPGTGGHEQYF.

The chain combines TRBV13 with TRBJ2-7, with TRBD1 identical over 8 bases. Germline V gene lookup returns CDR1 PRHDT and CDR2 FYEKMQ (reference sequence). Trimming at V came to 5 bases and at J to 4 bases, leaving 7 bases not matched to a gene. The CDR3 has 14 amino acids. CDR3 protein: CASSTGTGPYEQYF. CDR3 bases: TGTGCCAGCAGCACCGGGACAGGCCCTTACGAGCAGTACTTC.

This chain links TRBV7-2 with TRBJ1-3; D gene uncertain. Per the germline V gene, CDR1 is SGHTA and CDR2 is FQGNSA. V was cut by 5 bases and J by 0 bases, with 17 bases left in between. This CDR3 has 17 residues. In DNA form, the CDR3 reads TGTGCCAGCAGCCCGTTCCCCTCAATGAGCTCTGGAAACACCATATATTTT. This encodes CASSPFPSMSSGNTIYF.

The chain couples TRBV4-2 to TRBJ2-3, with 16 positions matching TRBD2. Losses at the gene ends were 3 bases for V and 3 bases for J; bases not matched to a gene: 3. This CDR3 has 17 amino acids. Germline-derived CDR1 and CDR2 are LGHNA and YNFKEQ. This chain's CDR3 is CASSQGLAGGPTDTQYF. CDR3 bases: TGTGCCAGCAGCCAGGGACTAGCGGGAGGGCCGACAGATACGCAGTATTTT.

V and J are TRBV30 and TRBJ2-7; D may be TRBD2 (5 bases). With 0 bases removed from V and 2 bases from J, the gap between germline ends came to 14 bases. CDR1 is GTSNPN, CDR2 SVGIG, per germline (reference sequence). CDR3 length: 15 amino acids. CDR3 sequence reads: CAWSVHQRWPYEQYF. DNA of the CDR3: TGTGCCTGGAGTGTTCATCAGCGGTGGCCCTACGAGCAGTACTTC.

V usage is TRBV9 and J usage is TRBJ1-1; D is uncertain. V was shortened by 4 bases and J by 5 bases, with 12 bases between the two germline ends. The CDR3 is 13 amino acids. Germline-derived CDR1 and CDR2 are SGDLS and YYNGEE. CDR3 nucleotide sequence: TGTGCCAGCAGCCGCTCCGTCGGAACTGAAGCTTTCTTT. Translation: CASSRSVGTEAFF. Full variable domain (rest looked up from reference TRBV9 and TRBJ1-1): DSGVTQTPKHLITATGQRVTLRCSPRSGDLSVYWYQQSLDQGLQFLIQYYNGEERAKGNILERFSAQQFPDLHSELNLSSLELGDSALYFCASSRSVGTEAFFGQGTRLTVV.

The chain couples TRBV19 to TRBJ1-5; maybe TRBD1 (5 bases). The CDR3 is 16 amino acids. Trimming removed 3 bases at V and 4 bases at J, with 16 bases between. The germline CDR1 and CDR2 sequences are LNHDA and SQIVND (reference sequence). The CDR3 DNA reads as TGTGCCAGTAGTATTGGGGTTTTCGGGGGAAATCAGCCCCAGCATTTT. Its translation: CASSIGVFGGNQPQHF. Looking up the rest from reference TRBV19 and TRBJ1-5 gives the full variable domain: DGGITQSPKYLFRKEGQNVTLSCEQNLNHDAMYWYRQDPGQGLRLIYYSQIVNDFQKGDIAEGYSVSREKKESFPLTVTSAQKNPTAFYLCASSIGVFGGNQPQHFGDGTRLSIL.

The V call is TRBV2, the J call TRBJ2-3, with 7 nucleotides matching TRBD1. This CDR3 comprises 13 residues. Losses at the gene ends were 10 bases for V and 3 bases for J; bases not matched to a gene: 7. Germline assignment: CDR1 SNHLY and CDR2 FYNNEI. This chain's CDR3 is CATPGQRTDTQYF. CDR3 nucleotide sequence: TGTGCCACCCCGGGACAGCGAACAGATACGCAGTATTTT.